These T cell receptor beta chains were read from a single sample in a study of T cells in Graves' hyperthyroidism and ophthalmopathy. One entry per CDR3 protein, called by TCRdb with MiXCR from the multiplex PCR reads. The sample lists fewer than 800,000 distinct CDR3 sequences; less than 20% were seen once. Input material: blood. These receptor sequences come from a man younger than 35 with Graves' hyperthyroidism. CDR3s include the opening cysteine and the closing phenylalanine or tryptophan. D genes are given only for firm matches. The size entry is marked missing in some rows and otherwise reads once, few, many or a size class.

>TRBV28|many|NA|TRBJ2-7
CASSPPLDPTYEQYF
TGTGCCAGCAGTCCCCCACTAGATCCAACCTACGAGCAGTACTTC
>TRBV7-2|many|TRBD2|TRBJ2-7
CASRLTSGTSYEQYF
TGTGCCAGCAGACTTACTAGCGGGACATCCTACGAGCAGTACTTC
>TRBV3-1|NA|NA|TRBJ1-1
CASSQDSGNTEAFF
TGTGCCAGCAGCCAAGATTCAGGGAACACTGAAGCTTTCTTT
>TRBV28|many|NA|TRBJ1-2
CASRQGAGYTF
TGTGCCAGCAGGCAGGGCGCTGGCTACACCTTC
>TRBV5-5|few|NA|TRBJ1-2
CASTPRDRPRPDYGYTF
TGTGCCAGCACCCCTAGAGACAGGCCGAGACCAGACTATGGCTACACCTTC
>TRBV5-1|few|NA|TRBJ1-1
CASSPGINTEAFF
TGCGCCAGCAGCCCGGGAATTAACACTGAAGCTTTCTTT
>TRBV7-7|many|NA|TRBJ2-5
CASSFGPKETQYF
TGTGCTAGCAGCTTTGGACCGAAAGAGACCCAGTACTTC
>TRBV6-5|NA|NA|TRBJ2-5
CASSYRSTEKTQYF
TGTGCCAGCAGTTACAGGTCCACCGAGAAGACCCAGTACTTC
>TRBV29-1|NA|TRBD2|TRBJ2-7
CSVELSSSGRAGRGQYF
TGCAGCGTTGAACTGTCCTCTAGCGGGAGGGCCGGTAGAGGGCAGTACTTC
>TRBV5-5|NA|NA|TRBJ2-5
CASSFGQAGETQYF
TGTGCCAGCAGCTTCGGACAGGCGGGGGAGACCCAGTACTTC
>TRBV18|many|NA|TRBJ2-1
CASSLVWRQTYNEQFF
TGTGCCAGCTCATTGGTCTGGCGACAGACCTACAATGAGCAGTTCTTC
>TRBV24-1|NA|TRBD2|TRBJ2-1
CATSDILAGGPDEQFF
TGTGCCACCAGTGACATACTAGCGGGAGGGCCAGATGAGCAGTTCTTC
>TRBV2|few|NA|TRBJ1-2
CASSTTGAKNYGYTF
TGTGCCAGCAGTACAACCGGGGCAAAAAACTATGGCTACACCTTC
>TRBV2|many|NA|TRBJ2-7
CASGRDTGSYEQYF
TGTGCCAGCGGGAGGGACACCGGCTCCTACGAGCAGTACTTC
>TRBV6-2/TRBV6-3|many|NA|TRBJ2-7
CASSYTSDGQAYEQYF
TGTGCCAGCAGTTACACCTCGGACGGCCAAGCCTACGAGCAGTACTTC
>TRBV20-1|many|TRBD2|TRBJ2-7
CSARAPTSGSGQQYF
TGCAGTGCTAGAGCCCCGACTAGCGGGAGTGGCCAGCAGTACTTC
>TRBV19|few|NA|TRBJ1-1
CASRAAGKSEAFF
TGTGCCAGTAGGGCTGCGGGTAAATCTGAAGCTTTCTTT
>TRBV5-8|few|NA|TRBJ2-6
CASSLRGTVQGGANVLTF
TGTGCCAGCAGCTTGCGGGGGACAGTCCAGGGTGGGGCCAACGTCCTGACTTTC
>TRBV6-2/TRBV6-3|many|NA|TRBJ1-6
CASSLGRGVSPLHF
TGTGCCAGCAGCCTTGGACGAGGAGTCTCACCCCTCCACTTT
>TRBV10-3|NA|TRBD1|TRBJ2-2
CAIRTGGTNTGELFF
TGTGCCATCAGGACAGGGGGCACGAACACCGGGGAGCTGTTTTTT
>TRBV2|many|TRBD2|TRBJ2-1
CASASGGYNEQFF
TGTGCCAGTGCTAGCGGGGGTTACAATGAGCAGTTCTTC
>TRBV7-2|NA|TRBD2|TRBJ2-7
CASSPLGEGEQYF
TGTGCCAGCAGCCCCCTGGGGGAGGGCGAGCAGTACTTC
>TRBV2|many|NA|TRBJ1-6
CASSDGTFNSPLHF
TGTGCCAGCAGCGATGGGACATTTAATTCACCCCTCCACTTT
>TRBV7-8|few|TRBD1|TRBJ2-1
CASSHPGQSYNEQFF
TGTGCCAGCAGCCATCCGGGACAGTCCTACAATGAGCAGTTCTTC
>TRBV9|NA|TRBD2|TRBJ2-2
CASSVVTGGNTGELFF
TGTGCCAGCAGCGTAGTGACGGGAGGTAACACCGGGGAGCTGTTTTTT
>TRBV20-1|NA|TRBD1|TRBJ1-1
CSARILDYRDRGAEAFF
TGCAGTGCCCGCATATTAGATTACCGGGACAGGGGGGCCGAAGCTTTCTTT
>TRBV11-3|many|TRBD2|TRBJ2-7
CASSPSTSRSYEQYF
TGTGCCAGCAGCCCCTCGACTAGCCGCTCCTACGAGCAGTACTTC
>TRBV24-1|NA|NA|TRBJ2-5
CATSDSGETQYF
TGTGCCACCAGTGATAGTGGGGAGACCCAGTACTTC
>TRBV11-2|many|TRBD2|TRBJ2-7
CASSLDPYSGSKYEQYF
TGTGCCAGCAGCTTAGATCCCTATAGCGGGAGTAAATACGAGCAGTACTTC
>TRBV2|NA|NA|TRBJ1-3
CASGEWGSGNTIYF
TGTGCCAGCGGGGAGTGGGGGTCTGGAAACACCATATATTTT
>TRBV29-1|NA|NA|TRBJ2-7
CSVGGRFSYEQYF
TGCAGCGTGGGAGGAAGGTTCTCCTACGAGCAGTACTTC
>TRBV12-3/TRBV12-4|many|NA|TRBJ2-7
CASSLGLRGQYF
TGTGCCAGCAGCCTCGGGTTACGCGGGCAGTACTTC
>TRBV30|NA|TRBD1|TRBJ2-1
CAWSGTGVSYNEQFF
TGTGCCTGGAGCGGGACAGGGGTCTCCTACAATGAGCAGTTCTTC
>TRBV29-1|few|TRBD1|TRBJ2-7
CSVPDRNSYEQYF
TGCAGCGTGCCGGACAGGAACTCCTACGAGCAGTACTTC
>TRBV7-2|many|TRBD2|TRBJ2-5
CASSRRLAGAGETQYF
TGTGCCAGCAGCCGTAGACTAGCGGGGGCGGGGGAGACCCAGTACTTC
>TRBV4-1|NA|NA|TRBJ1-5
CASSGVGLQPQHF
TGCGCCAGCAGCGGGGTGGGGCTTCAGCCCCAGCATTTT
>TRBV12-3/TRBV12-4|many|NA|TRBJ2-1
CASSSSGVRYNEQFF
TGTGCCAGCAGTAGTAGCGGCGTCCGTTACAATGAGCAGTTCTTC
>TRBV20-1|many|TRBD2|TRBJ2-7
CSAPDASGRSPYEQYF
TGCAGTGCGCCGGACGCTAGCGGGAGGTCCCCCTACGAGCAGTACTTC
>TRBV28|many|NA|TRBJ2-7
CASSPPGRLAAYEQYF
TGTGCCAGCAGTCCACCCGGTCGACTTGCGGCCTACGAGCAGTACTTC
>TRBV7-2|many|NA|TRBJ2-3
CASSSVGGKGDTQYF
TGTGCCAGCAGCTCTGTTGGGGGAAAGGGGGATACGCAGTATTTT